The present T cell receptor beta chain was sequenced within a study of sequential checkpoint blockade in melanoma. At the level of the study: Arm A got nivolumab then ipilimumab; arm B the reverse, 1:1. Both treatment sequences were followed by maintenance nivolumab.

Sample treatment: randomized to nivolumab then ipilimumab (arm A) or the reverse (arm B). Patients had received no earlier DNA-damaging chemotherapy. The length of the CDR3 is 14 residues. The germline CDR1 and CDR2 sequences are MDHEN and SYDVKM. V gave up 6 bases and J gave up 5 bases, with 14 bases separating them. Sequencing was performed with immunoSEQ multiplex PCR; in TCRdb, only in-frame clones are kept and a portion is missing. The sample yields about 18,000 clones, roughly 73% seen once. The source was tumor tissue (inferred from file names), collected from a patient given nivolumab and ipilimumab in sequence. The chain has TRBV28 and TRBJ2-1; D remains unclear. This sequence was found in a human donor with melanoma. In DNA, the CDR3 is TGTGCCAGCAGACTCCAGAGTATAAACAATGAGCAGTTCTTC. This gives the protein CASRLQSINNEQFF. The full variable domain, with the rest looked up from reference TRBV28 and TRBJ2-1, is DVKVTQSSRYLVKRTGEKVFLECVQDMDHENMFWYRQDPGLGLRLIYFSYDVKMKEKGDIPEGYSVSREKKERFSLILESASTNQTSMYLCASRLQSINNEQFFGPGTRLTVL.